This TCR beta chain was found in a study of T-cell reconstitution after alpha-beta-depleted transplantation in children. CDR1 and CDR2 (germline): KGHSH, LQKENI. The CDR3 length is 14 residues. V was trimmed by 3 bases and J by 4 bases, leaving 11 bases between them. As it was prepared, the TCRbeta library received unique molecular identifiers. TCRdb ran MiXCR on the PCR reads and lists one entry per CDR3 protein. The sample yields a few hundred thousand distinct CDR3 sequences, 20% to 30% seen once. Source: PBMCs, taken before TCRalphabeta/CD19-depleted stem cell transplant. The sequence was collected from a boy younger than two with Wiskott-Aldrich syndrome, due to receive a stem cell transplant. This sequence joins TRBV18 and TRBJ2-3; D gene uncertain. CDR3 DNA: TGTGCCAGCTCACCGGGTCCCACACCAGATACGCAGTATTTT. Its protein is CASSPGPTPDTQYF.